Below, 20 T cell receptor beta chains from the same sample are listed, as sequenced in a study of blood T cell dynamics during melanoma immunotherapy. Time point given: pre-treatment baseline. Sequenced by immunoSEQ multiplex PCR; TCRdb stores in-frame clones only, minus some. The table records some 14,000 clones, about 90% of them present only once. Here the sequenced sample was effector memory CD8+ T cells from blood, taken from a patient treated with checkpoint blockade. The receptors were gathered from a human donor with melanoma.

The chain is built from TRBV6-5 and TRBJ2-2; 11 bases are a match to TRBD2. CDR1 and CDR2 (germline): MNHEY, SVGAGI. The CDR3 is made up of 15 amino acids. The J segment lost 7 bases and the V segment lost 6 bases, leaving 7 bases of the junction unmatched. Here the CDR3 DNA reads TGTGCCAGCAGCGTTACTAGCGGGAGTTTCGGGGAGCTGTTTTTT. Encoded protein: CASSVTSGSFGELFF.

This clone was picked up one time. This chain connects TRBV9 to TRBJ2-1; tentative D call: TRBD2 (6 bases). The V gene's germline CDR1 is SGDLS and CDR2 YYNGEE. Trimming stripped 1 base from V and 8 bases from J, with 16 bases between. The CDR3 consists of 15 residues. CDR3 sequence (DNA): TGTGCCAGCAGCGTACTTGGATCCAGGGAGGATGAGCAGTTCTTC. Its protein is CASSVLGSREDEQFF.

The chain links TRBV27 to TRBJ1-3; D not resolved. This CDR3 is 18 amino acids long. Trimming removed 0 bases from V and 2 bases from J, with 17 bases in between. Germline V CDR1 and CDR2: MNHEY, SMNVEV (reference sequence). The CDR3 DNA reads as TGTGCCAGCAGTTTATCCGGAGGTCAGTGGGGTCCTGGAAACACCATATATTTT. It codes for CASSLSGGQWGPGNTIYF.

V is TRBV11-2 and J is TRBJ1-2; D gene unclear. The CDR3 has 13 amino acids. With 5 bases removed from V and 2 bases from J, the gap between germline ends came to 9 bases. Germline CDR1 is SGHAT and CDR2 is FQNNGV. In DNA form, the CDR3 reads TGTGCCAGCAGCCTCAAAAACAACTATGGCTACACCTTC. Residues: CASSLKNNYGYTF.

This clone was found once. This chain uses TRBV19 with TRBJ1-1; no definite D call. This CDR3 spans 13 amino acids. Per the germline V gene, CDR1 is LNHDA and CDR2 is SQIVND (reference sequence). V was clipped by 1 base and J by 4 bases, with 7 bases between them. The CDR3 sequence: CASSIASGTEAFF. In DNA, the CDR3 is TGTGCCAGTAGTATAGCAAGCGGCACTGAAGCTTTCTTT.

This clone was found once. The chain combines TRBV28 with TRBJ1-1; no firm D call. This CDR3 comprises 13 residues. V was pared by 7 bases and J by 3 bases, with 12 bases between. From germline, CDR1 is MDHEN and CDR2 SYDVKM. This CDR3 reads CASILPGDTEAFF. DNA for the CDR3: TGTGCCAGCATCCTCCCCGGGGACACTGAAGCTTTCTTT. The full variable domain, with the rest looked up from reference TRBV28 and TRBJ1-1, is DVKVTQSSRYLVKRTGEKVFLECVQDMDHENMFWYRQDPGLGLRLIYFSYDVKMKEKGDIPEGYSVSREKKERFSLILESASTNQTSMYLCASILPGDTEAFFGQGTRLTVV.

On this clone: Other nucleotide sequences in the sample specify the same CDR3. The J gene is TRBJ2-1, the V gene TRBV19, with D hard to call. Deletions cut 1 base from V and 4 bases from J, with 5 bases between. Germline CDR1 is LNHDA and CDR2 is SQIVND (reference sequence). CDR3 length: 13 amino acids. CDR3 in DNA: TGTGCCAGTAGTATAGGTGGGTACAATGAGCAGTTCTTC. It codes for CASSIGGYNEQFF.

The V and J genes are TRBV15 and TRBJ1-1; D perhaps matches TRBD1 (5 bases). V gave up 1 base and J gave up 0 bases, with 12 bases separating them. CDR1 is LNHNV and CDR2 is YYDKDF in the germline V gene (reference sequence). CDR3 length: 16 amino acids. CDR3 sequence reads: CATSRGGMGMNTEAFF. For the CDR3, the DNA is TGTGCCACCAGCAGAGGGGGGATGGGGATGAACACTGAAGCTTTCTTT.

The chain carries TRBV29-1 and TRBJ2-2; 10 bases fit TRBD1. Germline V gives CDR1 SQVTM, CDR2 ANQGSEA. V lost 0 bases, J lost 3 bases, and 16 bases stayed unmatched. CDR3 length: 20 amino acids. The CDR3 protein is CSVEDPKTGGPHGDTGELFF. Written as DNA, the CDR3 is TGCAGCGTTGAAGATCCGAAGACAGGGGGCCCTCACGGGGACACCGGGGAGCTGTTTTTT.

This sequence joins TRBV30 and TRBJ1-2; D might be TRBD1 (5 bases). This CDR3 has 13 amino acids. Germline CDR1 and CDR2: GTSNPN and SVGIG (reference sequence). The ends were cut back, 4 bases at V and 4 bases at J, with 13 bases in the middle. In DNA form, the CDR3 reads TGTGCCTGGACGGCAGGGCTATTCTATGGCTACACCTTC. Translating it yields CAWTAGLFYGYTF.

The CDR3 DNA follows: TGTGCCAGCAGTTTACCCTCAGAGTCCTCTCAGCCCCAGCATTTT. The encoded protein is CASSLPSESSQPQHF. V usage is TRBV28 and J usage is TRBJ1-5; D remains ambiguous. V lost 2 bases and J 6 bases, leaving 14 bases between the germline ends. Germline CDR1 is MDHEN and CDR2 is SYDVKM. CDR3 length: 15 residues.

The V call is TRBV9, the J call TRBJ2-7; D not resolved. Germline CDR1 is SGDLS and CDR2 is YYNGEE. The V gene lost 3 bases and the J gene lost 2 bases, with 12 bases spanning the gap. This CDR3 has 14 residues. DNA for the CDR3: TGTGCCAGCAGCGCCGACACGAAACCCTACGAGCAGTACTTC. This encodes CASSADTKPYEQYF.

The chain recombines TRBV7-9 with TRBJ2-4, with TRBD1 matching over 11 bases. Per germline, CDR1 SEHNR and CDR2 FQNEAQ (reference sequence). This CDR3 contains 18 residues. V was clipped by 0 bases and J by 2 bases; unmatched bases: 6. The DNA of the CDR3 is TGTGCCAGCAGCTTAGCTCTAGGACAGGGGGCTTCCAAAAACATTCAGTACTTC. This codes for CASSLALGQGASKNIQYF.

The chain uses TRBV4-1 and TRBJ2-7; 14 bases map to TRBD2. V shed 3 bases and J 3 bases; nucleotides not matched to a gene: 7. This CDR3 comprises 17 residues. Germline loops: CDR1 MGHRA, CDR2 YSYEKL. CDR3 DNA: TGCGCCAGCAGCCATCGGGGACTAGCGGGAGCGGACTACGAGCAGTACTTC. This codes for CASSHRGLAGADYEQYF.

J is TRBJ2-1 and V is TRBV10-3; D possibly corresponds to TRBD1 (6 bases). Trimming cost V 7 bases and J 5 bases, with 12 bases left between them. CDR3 size: 13 residues. Germline values: CDR1 ENHRY, CDR2 SYGVKD. In DNA, the CDR3 is TGTGCCATCACACTCAGGGGAAACAATGAGCAGTTCTTC. Its translation: CAITLRGNNEQFF.

The chain carries TRBV4-1 and TRBJ2-7; possibly TRBD1 for D (5 bases). Germline CDR1 and CDR2: MGHRA and YSYEKL. V was shortened by 3 bases and J by 4 bases, with 16 bases between the two germline ends. This CDR3 has 15 amino acids. CDR3: CASSQVREQWYEQYF. The CDR3 DNA sequence: TGCGCCAGCAGCCAGGTCAGGGAACAATGGTACGAGCAGTACTTC.

CDR3 bases: TGCAGCGTTAGGCCCTTGGGGGGCAAGGAGACCCAGTACTTC. Translation: CSVRPLGGKETQYF. The J gene is TRBJ2-5, the V gene TRBV29-1; D tentatively reads TRBD1 or TRBD2 (6 bases each). Trimming cost V 5 bases and J 5 bases, with 18 bases left between them. CDR3 size: 14 residues. Germline assignment: CDR1 SQVTM and CDR2 ANQGSEA.

Only one count was recorded for this clone. The V call is TRBV2, the J call TRBJ1-6; D not certain. In germline, CDR1 is SNHLY, CDR2 FYNNEI. Trimming took off 4 bases at V and 8 bases at J, with 12 bases between the two ends. The CDR3 is made up of 14 amino acids. In DNA, the CDR3 is TGTGCCAGCAGTGCACCGGAAGTGGATTCACCCCTCCACTTT. This codes for CASSAPEVDSPLHF.

Points on this clone: A junction boundary mismatches the germline segment, possibly from a read error. The chain employs TRBV6-5 and TRBJ2-2; 7 positions agree with TRBD2. CDR1 is MNHEY and CDR2 is SVGAGI in the germline V gene. This CDR3 is built from 15 residues. CDR3 residues: CASSPGVVSSGELLF. The CDR3 coding sequence is TGTGCCAGCAGCCCCGGTGTGGTGAGCAGCGGGGAGCTGCTTTTT.

The genes are TRBV10-2 and TRBJ2-7; D is uncertain. Per germline, CDR1 WSHSY and CDR2 SAAADI. This CDR3 has 10 amino acids. V lost 11 bases, J lost 1 base, and 6 bases lay in between. The CDR3 DNA reads as TGCGCCGCCGCGTCCTACGAGCAGTACTTC. Encoded protein: CAAASYEQYF.